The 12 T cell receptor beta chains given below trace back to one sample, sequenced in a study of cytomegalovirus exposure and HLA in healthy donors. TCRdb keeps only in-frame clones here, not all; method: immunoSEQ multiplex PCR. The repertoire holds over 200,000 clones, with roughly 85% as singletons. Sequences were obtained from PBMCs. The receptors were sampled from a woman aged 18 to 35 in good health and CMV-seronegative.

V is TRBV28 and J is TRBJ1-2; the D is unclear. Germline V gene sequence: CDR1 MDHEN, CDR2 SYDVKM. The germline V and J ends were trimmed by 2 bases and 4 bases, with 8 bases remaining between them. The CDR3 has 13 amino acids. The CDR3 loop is CASSLAGFYGYTF. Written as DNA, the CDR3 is TGTGCCAGCAGTTTAGCCGGATTCTATGGCTACACCTTC.

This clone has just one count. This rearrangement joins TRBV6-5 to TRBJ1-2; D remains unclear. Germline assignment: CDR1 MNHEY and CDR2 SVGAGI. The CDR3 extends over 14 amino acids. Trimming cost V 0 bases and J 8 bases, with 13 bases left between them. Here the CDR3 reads CASSYSTSAKGYTF. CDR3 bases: TGTGCCAGCAGTTACTCGACGAGTGCGAAAGGCTACACCTTC.

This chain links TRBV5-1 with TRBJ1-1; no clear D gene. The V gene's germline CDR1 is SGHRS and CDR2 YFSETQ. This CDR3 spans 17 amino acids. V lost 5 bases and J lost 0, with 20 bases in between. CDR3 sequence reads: CASRRWEGSSMNTEAFF. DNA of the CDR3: TGCGCCAGCAGAAGATGGGAGGGCTCAAGCATGAACACTGAAGCTTTCTTT.

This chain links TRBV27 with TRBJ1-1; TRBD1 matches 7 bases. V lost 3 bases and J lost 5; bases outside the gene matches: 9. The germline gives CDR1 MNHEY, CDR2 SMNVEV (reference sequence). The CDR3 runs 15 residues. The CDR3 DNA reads TGTGCCAGCAGTTTCAGGACAGGCGGCAGAACTGAAGCTTTCTTT. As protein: CASSFRTGGRTEAFF.

The CDR3 nucleotides read TGTGCCACCAGGGGGGGGCGAGATACGCAGTATTTT. It encodes CATRGGRDTQYF. This sequence joins TRBV2 and TRBJ2-3; D is tentatively TRBD1 or TRBD2 (7 bases each). The V end lost 10 bases, the J end lost 5 bases, and 13 bases lay between the germline ends. The CDR3 sequence is 12 residues long. Germline lookup yields CDR1 SNHLY and CDR2 FYNNEI.

CDR3 coding DNA: TGTGCCAGCAGTTTAAGCCTAGCGGGTAGCTACGAGCAGTACTTC. Its translation: CASSLSLAGSYEQYF. The chain uses TRBV27 and TRBJ2-7, with 8 bases fitting TRBD2. V trimming: 2 bases; J trimming: 3 bases; junction bases outside the gene matches: 6. Germline lookup yields CDR1 MNHEY and CDR2 SMNVEV (reference sequence). The CDR3 runs 15 residues.

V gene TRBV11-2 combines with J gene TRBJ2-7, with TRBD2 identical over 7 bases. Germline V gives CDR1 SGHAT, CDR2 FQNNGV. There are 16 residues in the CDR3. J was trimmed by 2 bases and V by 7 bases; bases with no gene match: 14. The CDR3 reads CASTNPRASGTYEQYF. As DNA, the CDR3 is TGTGCCAGCACCAATCCGCGGGCTAGCGGCACCTACGAGCAGTACTTC.

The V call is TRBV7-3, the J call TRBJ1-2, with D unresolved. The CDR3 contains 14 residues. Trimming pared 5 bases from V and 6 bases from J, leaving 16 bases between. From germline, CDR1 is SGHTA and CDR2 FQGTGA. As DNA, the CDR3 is TGTGCCAGCAGCCCGTCCGGAGGGTCTAATGGCTACACCTTC. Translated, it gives CASSPSGGSNGYTF.

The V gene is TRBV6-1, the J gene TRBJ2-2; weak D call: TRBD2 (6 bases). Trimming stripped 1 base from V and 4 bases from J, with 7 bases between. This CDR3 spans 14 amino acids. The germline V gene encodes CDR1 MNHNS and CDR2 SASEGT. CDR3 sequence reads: CASSEERVTGELFF. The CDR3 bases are TGTGCCAGCAGTGAAGAGCGGGTCACCGGGGAGCTGTTTTTT.

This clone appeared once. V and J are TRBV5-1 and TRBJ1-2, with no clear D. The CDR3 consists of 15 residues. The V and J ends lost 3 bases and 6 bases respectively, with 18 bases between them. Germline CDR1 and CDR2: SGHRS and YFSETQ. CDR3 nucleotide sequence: TGCGCCAGCAGCTGGCGAAGATTCGTTCTGGATGGCTACACCTTC. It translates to CASSWRRFVLDGYTF.

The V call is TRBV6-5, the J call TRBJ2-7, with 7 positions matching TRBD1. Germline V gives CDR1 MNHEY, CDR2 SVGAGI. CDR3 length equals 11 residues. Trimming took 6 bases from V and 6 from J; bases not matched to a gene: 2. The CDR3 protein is CASRSGGEQYF. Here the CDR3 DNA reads TGTGCCAGCAGGTCAGGGGGCGAGCAGTACTTC.

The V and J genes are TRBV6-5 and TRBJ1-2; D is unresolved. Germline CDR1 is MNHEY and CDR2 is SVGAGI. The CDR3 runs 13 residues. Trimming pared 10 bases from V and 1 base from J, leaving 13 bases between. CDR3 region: CATLQLNNYGYTF. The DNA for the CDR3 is TGTGCCACCCTACAGCTTAATAACTATGGCTACACCTTC.